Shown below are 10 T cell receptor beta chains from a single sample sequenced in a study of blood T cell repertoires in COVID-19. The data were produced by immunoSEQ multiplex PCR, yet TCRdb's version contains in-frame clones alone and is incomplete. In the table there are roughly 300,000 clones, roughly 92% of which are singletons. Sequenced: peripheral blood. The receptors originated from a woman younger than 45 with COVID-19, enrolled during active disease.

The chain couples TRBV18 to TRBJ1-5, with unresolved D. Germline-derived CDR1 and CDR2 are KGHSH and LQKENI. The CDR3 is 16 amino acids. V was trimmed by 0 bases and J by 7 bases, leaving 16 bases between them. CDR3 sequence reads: CASSPPEVWLEQPQHF. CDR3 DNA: TGTGCCAGCTCACCACCGGAGGTTTGGTTGGAGCAGCCCCAGCATTTT.

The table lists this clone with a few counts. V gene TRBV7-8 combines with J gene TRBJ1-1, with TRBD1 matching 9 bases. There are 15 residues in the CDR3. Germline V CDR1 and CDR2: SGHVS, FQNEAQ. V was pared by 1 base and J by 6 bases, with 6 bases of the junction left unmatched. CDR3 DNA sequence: TGTGCCAGCAGCTTAGGCCCAGGACAGGGGCCTGAAGCTTTCTTT. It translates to CASSLGPGQGPEAFF.

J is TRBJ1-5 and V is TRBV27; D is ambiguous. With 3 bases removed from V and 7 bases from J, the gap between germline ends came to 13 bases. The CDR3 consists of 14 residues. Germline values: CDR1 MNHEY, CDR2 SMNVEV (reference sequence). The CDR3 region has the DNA TGTGCCAGCAGTTTTATGCAGGCGGGCCAGCCCCAGCATTTT. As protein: CASSFMQAGQPQHF.

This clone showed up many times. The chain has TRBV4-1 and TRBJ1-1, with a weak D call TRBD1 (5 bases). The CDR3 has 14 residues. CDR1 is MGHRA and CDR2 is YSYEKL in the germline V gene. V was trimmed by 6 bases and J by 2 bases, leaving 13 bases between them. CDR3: CASRGLLRNTEAFF. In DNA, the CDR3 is TGCGCCAGCAGGGGACTTTTGCGAAACACTGAAGCTTTCTTT.

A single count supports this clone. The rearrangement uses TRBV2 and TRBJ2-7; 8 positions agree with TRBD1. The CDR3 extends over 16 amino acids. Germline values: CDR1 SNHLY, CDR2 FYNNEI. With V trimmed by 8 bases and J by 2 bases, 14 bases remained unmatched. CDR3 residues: CASVSGGAPSPYEQYF. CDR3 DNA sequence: TGTGCCAGCGTTTCAGGGGGCGCCCCGTCCCCCTACGAGCAGTACTTC.

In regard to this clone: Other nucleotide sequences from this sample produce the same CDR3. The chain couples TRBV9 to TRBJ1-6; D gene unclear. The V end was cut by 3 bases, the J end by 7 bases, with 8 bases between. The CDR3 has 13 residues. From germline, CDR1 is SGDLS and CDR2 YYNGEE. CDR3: CASSETGNSPLHF. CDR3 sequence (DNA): TGTGCCAGCAGCGAGACGGGGAATTCACCCCTCCACTTT.

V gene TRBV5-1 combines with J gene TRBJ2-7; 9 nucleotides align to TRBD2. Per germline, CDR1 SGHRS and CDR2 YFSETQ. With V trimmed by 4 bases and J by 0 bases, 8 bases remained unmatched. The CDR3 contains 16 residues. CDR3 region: CASSPSGRSSSYEQYF. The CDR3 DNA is TGCGCCAGCAGCCCCAGCGGGAGGTCGAGCTCCTACGAGCAGTACTTC.

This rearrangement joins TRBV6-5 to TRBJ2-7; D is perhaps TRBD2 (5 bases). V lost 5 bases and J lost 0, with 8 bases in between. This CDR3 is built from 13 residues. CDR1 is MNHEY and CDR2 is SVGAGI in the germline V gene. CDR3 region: CASSIGISYEQYF. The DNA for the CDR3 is TGTGCCAGCAGTATCGGGATCTCCTACGAGCAGTACTTC.

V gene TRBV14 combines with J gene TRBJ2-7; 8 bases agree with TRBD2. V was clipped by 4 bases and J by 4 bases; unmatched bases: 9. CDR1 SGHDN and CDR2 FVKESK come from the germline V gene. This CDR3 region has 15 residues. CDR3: CASSPYERGLYEQYF. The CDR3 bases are TGTGCCAGCAGCCCCTACGAGCGGGGGCTTTACGAGCAGTACTTC.

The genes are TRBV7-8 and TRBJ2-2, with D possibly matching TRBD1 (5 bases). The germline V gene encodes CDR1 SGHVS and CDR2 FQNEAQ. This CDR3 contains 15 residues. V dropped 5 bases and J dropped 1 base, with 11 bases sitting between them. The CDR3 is CASSRGTQNTGELFF. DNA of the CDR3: TGTGCCAGCAGCAGGGGTACTCAGAACACCGGGGAGCTGTTTTTT.